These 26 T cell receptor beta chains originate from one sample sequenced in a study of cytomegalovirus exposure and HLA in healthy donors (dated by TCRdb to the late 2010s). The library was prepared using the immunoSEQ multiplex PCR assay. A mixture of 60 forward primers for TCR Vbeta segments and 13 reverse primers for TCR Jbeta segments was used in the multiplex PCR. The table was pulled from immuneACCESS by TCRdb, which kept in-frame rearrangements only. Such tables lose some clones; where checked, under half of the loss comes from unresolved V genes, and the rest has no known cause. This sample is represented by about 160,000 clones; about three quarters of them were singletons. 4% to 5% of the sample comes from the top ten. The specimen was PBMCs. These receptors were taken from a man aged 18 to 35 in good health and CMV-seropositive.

Here the CDR3 DNA reads TGTGCCAGCAGTGAAGCCGGACTACCCTACAATGAGCAGTTCTTC. Translated: CASSEAGLPYNEQFF. The chain joins TRBV6-1 to TRBJ2-1; perhaps TRBD2 as D (6 bases). Germline V CDR1 and CDR2: MNHNS, SASEGT. This CDR3 spans 15 amino acids. Trimming left V 0 bases short and J 2 bases short, with 8 bases between.

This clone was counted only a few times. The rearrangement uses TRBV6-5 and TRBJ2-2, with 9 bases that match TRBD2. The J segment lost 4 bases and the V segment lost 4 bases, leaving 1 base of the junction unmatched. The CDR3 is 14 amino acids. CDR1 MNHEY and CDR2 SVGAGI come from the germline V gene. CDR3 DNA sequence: TGTGCCAGCAGTTGGACTAGCGCCACCGGGGAGCTGTTTTTT. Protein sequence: CASSWTSATGELFF.

CDR3 amino acids: CASSKVSLAGGPGYNEQFF. CDR3 nucleotide sequence: TGTGCCAGCAGCAAAGTGTCCCTAGCGGGAGGGCCGGGTTACAATGAGCAGTTCTTC. The genes are TRBV21-1 and TRBJ2-1; the table's D call, TRBD2, was not checked against the DNA. TRBV21-1 is an annotated pseudogene. The CDR3 sequence is 19 residues long.

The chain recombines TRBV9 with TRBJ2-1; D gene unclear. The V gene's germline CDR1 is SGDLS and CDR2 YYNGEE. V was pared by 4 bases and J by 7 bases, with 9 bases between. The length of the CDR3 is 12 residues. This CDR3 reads CASSSDVNEQFF. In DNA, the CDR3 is TGTGCCAGCAGCTCAGATGTTAATGAGCAGTTCTTC.

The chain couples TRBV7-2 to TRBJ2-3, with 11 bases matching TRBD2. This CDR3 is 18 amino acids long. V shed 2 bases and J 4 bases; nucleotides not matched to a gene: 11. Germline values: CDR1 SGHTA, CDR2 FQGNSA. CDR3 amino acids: CASSLIGRLAGLADTQYF. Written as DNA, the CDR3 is TGTGCCAGCAGCTTAATAGGGCGACTAGCGGGGCTGGCAGATACGCAGTATTTT.

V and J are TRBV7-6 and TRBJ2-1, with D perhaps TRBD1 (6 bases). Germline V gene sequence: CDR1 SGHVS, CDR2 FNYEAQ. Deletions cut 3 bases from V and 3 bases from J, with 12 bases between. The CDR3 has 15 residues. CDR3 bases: TGTGCCAGCAGCTTCCGGGACACGTACTACAATGAGCAGTTCTTC. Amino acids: CASSFRDTYYNEQFF.

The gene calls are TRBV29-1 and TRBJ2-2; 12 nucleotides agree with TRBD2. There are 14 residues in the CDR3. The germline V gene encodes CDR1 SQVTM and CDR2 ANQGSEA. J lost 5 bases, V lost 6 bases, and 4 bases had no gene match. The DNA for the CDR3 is TGCAGCGTCGGACTAGCGGGACCTACCGGGGAGCTGTTTTTT. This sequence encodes CSVGLAGPTGELFF.

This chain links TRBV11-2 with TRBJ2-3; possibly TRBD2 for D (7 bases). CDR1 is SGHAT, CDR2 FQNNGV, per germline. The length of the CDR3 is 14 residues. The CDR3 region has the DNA TGTGTCTCGGGGCGGGGGCTTAGCGCAGATACGCAGTATTTT. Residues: CVSGRGLSADTQYF.

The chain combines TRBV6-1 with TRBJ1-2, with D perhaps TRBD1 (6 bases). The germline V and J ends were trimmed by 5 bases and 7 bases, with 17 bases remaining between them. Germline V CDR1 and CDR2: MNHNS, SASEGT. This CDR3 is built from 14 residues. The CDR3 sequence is CASSPKRTALGYTF. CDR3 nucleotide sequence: TGTGCCAGCAGTCCTAAGCGGACAGCCCTTGGCTACACCTTC.

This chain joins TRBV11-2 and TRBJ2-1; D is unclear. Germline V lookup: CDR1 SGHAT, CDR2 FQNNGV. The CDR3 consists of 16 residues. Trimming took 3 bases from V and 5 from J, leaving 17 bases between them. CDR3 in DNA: TGTGCCAGCAGCTTTAAAGCTTTCCTCGACAACAATGAGCAGTTCTTC. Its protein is CASSFKAFLDNNEQFF.

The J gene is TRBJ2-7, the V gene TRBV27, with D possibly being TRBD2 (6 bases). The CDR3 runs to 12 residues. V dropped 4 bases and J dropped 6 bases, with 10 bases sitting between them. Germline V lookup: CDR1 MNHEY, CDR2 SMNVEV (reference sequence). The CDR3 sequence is CASSSRGGEQYV. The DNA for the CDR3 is TGTGCCAGCAGTTCCCGGGGAGGCGAGCAGTACGTC.

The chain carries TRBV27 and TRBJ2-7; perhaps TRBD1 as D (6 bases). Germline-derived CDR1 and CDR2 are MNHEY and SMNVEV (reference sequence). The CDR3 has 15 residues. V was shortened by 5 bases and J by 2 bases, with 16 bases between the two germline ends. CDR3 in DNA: TGTGCCAGCAGTCAGACAGGAATTTACACCTACGAGCAGTACGTC. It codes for CASSQTGIYTYEQYV.

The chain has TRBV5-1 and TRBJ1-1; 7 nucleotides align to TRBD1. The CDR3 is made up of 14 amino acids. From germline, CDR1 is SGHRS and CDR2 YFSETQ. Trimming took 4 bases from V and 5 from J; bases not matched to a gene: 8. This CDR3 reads CASSIQGRRTEAFF. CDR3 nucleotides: TGCGCCAGCAGCATACAGGGGAGGAGGACTGAAGCTTTCTTT.

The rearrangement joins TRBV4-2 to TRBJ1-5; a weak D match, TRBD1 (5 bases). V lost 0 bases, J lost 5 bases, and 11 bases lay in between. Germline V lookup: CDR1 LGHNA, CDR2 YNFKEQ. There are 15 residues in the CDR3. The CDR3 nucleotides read TGTGCCAGCAGCCAAGAGCCGGCAGGGTATCAGCCCCAGCATTTT. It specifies CASSQEPAGYQPQHF.

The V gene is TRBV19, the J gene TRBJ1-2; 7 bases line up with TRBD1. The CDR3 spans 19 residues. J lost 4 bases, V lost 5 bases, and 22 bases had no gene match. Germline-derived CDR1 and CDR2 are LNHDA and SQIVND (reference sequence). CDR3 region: CASSVSRDRVAYSPYGYTF. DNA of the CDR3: TGTGCCAGTAGTGTTTCCCGGGACAGAGTAGCTTACTCGCCCTATGGCTACACCTTC.

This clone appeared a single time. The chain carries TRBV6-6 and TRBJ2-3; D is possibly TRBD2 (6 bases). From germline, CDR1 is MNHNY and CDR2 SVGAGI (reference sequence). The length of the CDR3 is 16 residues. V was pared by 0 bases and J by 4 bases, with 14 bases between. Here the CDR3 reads CASSYSTGVVADTQYF. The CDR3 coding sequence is TGTGCCAGCAGTTACTCTACGGGAGTAGTGGCAGATACGCAGTATTTT.

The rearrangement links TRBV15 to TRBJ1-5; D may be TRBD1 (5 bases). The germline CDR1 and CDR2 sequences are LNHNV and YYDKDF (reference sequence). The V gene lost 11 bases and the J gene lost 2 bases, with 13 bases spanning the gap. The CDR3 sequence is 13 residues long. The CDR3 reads CAAGEGRNQPQHF. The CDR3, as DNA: TGTGCCGCGGGAGAGGGACGCAATCAGCCCCAGCATTTT.

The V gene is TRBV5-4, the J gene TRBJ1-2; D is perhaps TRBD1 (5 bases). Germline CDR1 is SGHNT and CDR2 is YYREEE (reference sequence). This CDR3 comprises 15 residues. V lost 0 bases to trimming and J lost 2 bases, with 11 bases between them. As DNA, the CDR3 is TGTGCCAGCAGCTTGGAAGGTCCAGGGAACTATGGCTACACCTTC. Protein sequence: CASSLEGPGNYGYTF.

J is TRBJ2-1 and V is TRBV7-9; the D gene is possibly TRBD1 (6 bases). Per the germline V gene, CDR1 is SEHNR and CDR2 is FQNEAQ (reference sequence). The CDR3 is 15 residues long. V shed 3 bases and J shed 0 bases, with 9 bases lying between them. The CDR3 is CASSLDSGSYNEQFF. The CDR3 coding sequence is TGTGCCAGCAGCTTGGACAGTGGCTCCTACAATGAGCAGTTCTTC. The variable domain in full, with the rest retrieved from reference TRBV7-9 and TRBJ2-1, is DTGVSQNPRHKITKRGQNVTFRCDPISEHNRLYWYRQTLGQGPEFLTYFQNEAQLEKSRLLSDRFSAERPKGSFSTLEIQRTEQGDSAMYLCASSLDSGSYNEQFFGPGTRLTVL.

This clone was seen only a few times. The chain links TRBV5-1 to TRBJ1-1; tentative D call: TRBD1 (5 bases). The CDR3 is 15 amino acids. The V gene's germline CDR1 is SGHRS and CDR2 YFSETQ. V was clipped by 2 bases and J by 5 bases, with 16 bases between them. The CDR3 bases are TGCGCCAGCAGCTTTGGTTCACTCGGGGGTACTGAAGCTTTCTTT. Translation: CASSFGSLGGTEAFF.

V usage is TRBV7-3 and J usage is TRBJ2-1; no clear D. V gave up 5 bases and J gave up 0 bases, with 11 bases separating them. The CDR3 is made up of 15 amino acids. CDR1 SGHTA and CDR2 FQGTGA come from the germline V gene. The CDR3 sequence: CASSTQFSSYNEQFF. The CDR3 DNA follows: TGTGCCAGCAGCACACAGTTTAGCTCCTACAATGAGCAGTTCTTC.

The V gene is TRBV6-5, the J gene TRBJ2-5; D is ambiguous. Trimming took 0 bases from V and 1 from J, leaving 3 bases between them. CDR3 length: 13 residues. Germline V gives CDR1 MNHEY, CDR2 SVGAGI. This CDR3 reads CASSYSSQETQYF. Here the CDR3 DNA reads TGTGCCAGCAGTTACTCGAGCCAAGAGACCCAGTACTTC.

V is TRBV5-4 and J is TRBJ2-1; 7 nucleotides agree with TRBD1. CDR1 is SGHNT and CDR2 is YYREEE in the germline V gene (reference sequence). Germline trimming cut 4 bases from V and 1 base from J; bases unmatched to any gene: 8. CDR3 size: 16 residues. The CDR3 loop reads CASSLPGGLSYNEQFF. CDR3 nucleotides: TGTGCCAGCAGCCTCCCAGGGGGATTATCCTACAATGAGCAGTTCTTC.

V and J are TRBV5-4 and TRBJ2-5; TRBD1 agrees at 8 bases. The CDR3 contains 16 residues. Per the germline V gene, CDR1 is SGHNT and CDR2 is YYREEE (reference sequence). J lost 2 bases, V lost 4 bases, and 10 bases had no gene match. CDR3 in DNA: TGTGCCAGCAGCCCAATCCCGACAGGGGCGCAAGAGACCCAGTACTTC. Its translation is CASSPIPTGAQETQYF. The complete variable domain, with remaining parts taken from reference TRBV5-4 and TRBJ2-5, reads ETGVTQSPTHLIKTRGQQVTLRCSSQSGHNTVSWYQQALGQGPQFIFQYYREEENGRGNFPPRFSGLQFPNYSSELNVNALELDDSALYLCASSPIPTGAQETQYFGPGTRLLVL.

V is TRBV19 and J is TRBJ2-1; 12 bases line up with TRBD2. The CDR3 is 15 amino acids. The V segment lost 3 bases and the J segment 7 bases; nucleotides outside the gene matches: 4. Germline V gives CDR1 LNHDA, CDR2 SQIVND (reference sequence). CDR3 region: CASSITSGRKNEQFF. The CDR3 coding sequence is TGTGCCAGTAGTATCACTAGCGGGAGGAAAAATGAGCAGTTCTTC. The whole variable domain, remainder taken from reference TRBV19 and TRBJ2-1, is DGGITQSPKYLFRKEGQNVTLSCEQNLNHDAMYWYRQDPGQGLRLIYYSQIVNDFQKGDIAEGYSVSREKKESFPLTVTSAQKNPTAFYLCASSITSGRKNEQFFGPGTRLTVL.

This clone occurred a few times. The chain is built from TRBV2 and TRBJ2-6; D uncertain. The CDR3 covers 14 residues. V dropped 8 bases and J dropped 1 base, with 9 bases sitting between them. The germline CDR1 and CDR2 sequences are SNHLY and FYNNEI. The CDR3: CASLRKSGANVLTF. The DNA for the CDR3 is TGTGCCAGCCTTCGTAAATCTGGGGCCAACGTCCTGACTTTC. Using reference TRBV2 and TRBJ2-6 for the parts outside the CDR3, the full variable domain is EPEVTQTPSHQVTQMGQEVILRCVPISNHLYFYWYRQILGQKVEFLVSFYNNEISEKSEIFDDQFSVERPDGSNFTLKIRSTKLEDSAMYFCASLRKSGANVLTFGAGSRLTVL.